Detailed here is one T cell receptor (beta chain). What it binds is not known. Using immunoSEQ multiplex PCR, the repertoire was profiled, and TCRdb retains in-frame clones only, with some absent. This table has 55,000 to 75,000 clones, more than 65% appearing once. The entry originates in a study of T cell responses to AZD1222 COVID-19 vaccine. The CDR3 loop spans 18 amino acids. V shed 6 bases and J 7 bases; nucleotides not matched to a gene: 18. From germline, CDR1 is KGHSH and CDR2 LQKENI. General study findings and limits: When two AZD1222 doses had been given, Spike-specific TCR breadth and depth rose. Donors, mostly white British, included more females; clonal diversity was possibly underestimated. The study sampled repertoires only after the peak T cell response.

The source is an adult in good health. Source: peripheral blood, taken on day 0 of MenACWY control vaccination. The V call is TRBV18, the J call TRBJ1-5, with 10 bases lining up with TRBD1. The CDR3 loop reads CASSPTAPGQGSRQPQHF. CDR3 DNA sequence: TGTGCCAGCTCGCCCACTGCTCCGGGACAGGGGAGTAGGCAGCCCCAGCATTTT.